This T cell receptor beta chain originates from a study of T cells in narcolepsy. In regard to this clone: Its antigen remains unknown.

The germline V gene has CDR1 SGHDT and CDR2 YYEEEE. V lost 1 base and J lost 8, with 8 bases in between. This CDR3 is 12 amino acids long. General observations from the study: Blood of same and different patients, but not healthy controls, reportedly held recurring autoreactive clonotypes.

The assay was immunoSEQ multiplex PCR, and TCRdb's table has in-frame clones only and misses some. The data contain tens of thousands of clones, 80% to 90% of them singletons. The rearrangement links TRBV5-6 to TRBJ2-3, with D perhaps matching TRBD1 (5 bases). This clonotype originated in a human donor in good health. The sample was memory (CD45RA-) CD4+ T cells from blood. The CDR3 nucleotides read TGTGCCAGCAGCTTGACAGGCTCTACGCAGTATTTT. This translates into CASSLTGSTQYF.